This T cell receptor beta chain was captured by sequencing in a study of blood T cell repertoires in COVID-19. The overall study: Samples representing acute and convalescent COVID-19 were sourced from the United States, Italy and Spain. PBMCs, B-cell-depleted T cells, or T cells provided the cDNA or gDNA that made up the material.

Study processing details: From reference gene primer amplification, estimates of nucleated cell counts were derived. Sequencing was performed with immunoSEQ multiplex PCR; in TCRdb, only in-frame clones are kept and a portion is missing. From that table come the V and J calls and clone size; the DNA was used to work out D and trimming. The profile shows some 250,000 clones, 75% to 90% of them singletons. This receptor was identified in a man aged 25-45 years with active or convalescent COVID-19. The sequencing input was peripheral blood.

The CDR3 spells CASSPRGGTEAFF. In DNA, the CDR3 is TGTGCCAGCAGCCCTCGGGGGGGCACTGAAGCTTTCTTT. This rearrangement joins TRBV7-9 to TRBJ1-1; a possible D gene is TRBD1 (5 bases). The germline V gene has CDR1 SEHNR and CDR2 FQNEAQ (reference sequence). Deletions cut 5 bases from V and 4 bases from J, with 11 bases between. This CDR3 spans 13 amino acids.